Included here is one T cell receptor (beta chain) sequence, with context. The table came from immunoSEQ multiplex PCR; TCRdb's copy has only in-frame clones and leaves some out. The sample lists 1.4 million to 1.5 million clones; approximately 97% were seen once. This sample is part of a study of shared clonotypes between healthy human individuals. From CD4+ cells came CD45RA+ naive and CD45RA-negative memory subsets. The CDR3 covers 16 residues. Trimming took 4 bases from V and 6 from J; bases not matched to a gene: 9. Germline assignment: CDR1 SGDLS and CDR2 YYNGEE. V usage is TRBV9 and J usage is TRBJ2-2; 10 bases match TRBD2. Specimen: naive CD4+ T cells sorted from blood. The subset was: CD45RA+ positively selected. The clonotype was recovered from a man aged 25 to 40 in good health. The CDR3 region is CASSLGLAGVAGELFF. In DNA, the CDR3 is TGTGCCAGCAGCTTAGGGCTAGCGGGAGTCGCCGGGGAGCTGTTTTTT.